The source of this T cell receptor beta chain is a study of PD-1 blockade in classical Hodgkin lymphoma. Broader study findings: By C4D1 there was a significant rise in CD4+ TCR diversity but not in CD8+ TCR diversity. Whoever responded completely had baseline diversity much like that seen in newly diagnosed patients.

This clone occurred a few times. No antigen is known for it. All patients relapsed after autologous stem cell transplantation, and brentuximab vedotin exposure varied. Germline V gene sequence: CDR1 SQVTM, CDR2 ANQGSEA. Trimming took off 2 bases at V and 4 bases at J, with 6 bases between the two ends. There are 12 residues in the CDR3. The repertoire was sequenced with immunoSEQ multiplex PCR; TCRdb's copy has only in-frame clones and lacks some. The sample has fewer than 30,000 clones, roughly four fifths seen once. The sequences come from peripheral blood mononuclear cells (PBMCs), collected before the second cycle of nivolumab. This receptor was identified in a human donor with classical Hodgkin lymphoma. V gene TRBV29-1 combines with J gene TRBJ2-1, with a tentative D call TRBD1 (5 bases). CDR3 sequence: CSVERQYNEQFF. CDR3 bases: TGCAGCGTTGAAAGACAGTACAATGAGCAGTTCTTC.